This is a list of T cell receptor beta chains from one sample in a study of tumor and adjacent non-tumor tissue in lung cancer. TCRdb passed the multiplex PCR reads through MiXCR, listing each CDR3 protein once. The data hold approximately 110,000 distinct CDR3 sequences, with roughly 73% observed a single time. Sequencing used lung tumor tissue. These receptors were taken from a woman in her fifties or sixties with non-small cell lung cancer. Each CDR3 is given with its conserved first and last residue. The D gene is left open where the match is weak. Where a row states a size, it is once, few, many or the class of an expanded clone; other rows omit it.

cdr3_nt | cdr3_aa | j_call | clone_size | d_call | v_call
TGTACCTGGAGTGTGTCAGAGAATGGTTACACCTTC | CTWSVSENGYTF | TRBJ1-2 | - | - | TRBV30
TGTGCCAGCAGCTTGGGTGGAGGGAGGCAGTTCTTC | CASSLGGGRQFF | TRBJ2-1 | - | - | TRBV5-4
TGTGCCAGCAGCCCCCTCTCGGCAAATACGCAGCATTTT | CASSPLSANTQHF | TRBJ1-5 | - | - | TRBV11-1
TGTGCCATCAGTGAAGGACAGGGGGGAAGGACTGAAGCTTTCTTT | CAISEGQGGRTEAFF | TRBJ1-1 | - | TRBD1 | TRBV10-3
TGTGCCAGCAGTACTCAGGGGGCGTTGACTGATGCTTTCTTT | CASSTQGALTDAFF | TRBJ1-1 | - | TRBD1 | TRBV7-3
TGTGATGCAAACGACGGGCCGGGGGCGAATTCCTATAATGAGCAGATCTTC | CDANDGPGANSYNEQIF | TRBJ2-1 | - | - | TRBV30
TGCGCCAGCAGCCAAGATAGAAGTGGAGCGGGGGGGAGAAGAGAGACTCAGTACTTC | CASSQDRSGAGGRRETQYF | TRBJ2-5 | - | TRBD2 | TRBV4-1
TGTGCCAGAAGCTTAGAAGGGACCCCAAATGAAAAACTGTTTTTT | CARSLEGTPNEKLFF | TRBJ1-4 | - | - | TRBV11-2
TGTGCCAGCAGCCGTTTGCTAGCGGGAGGAGGGACAGATACGCAGTATTTT | CASSRLLAGGGTDTQYF | TRBJ2-3 | - | TRBD2 | TRBV14
TGTGCCAGCAGCCCCTCGGGACAACCTTACGAGCAGTACTTC | CASSPSGQPYEQYF | TRBJ2-7 | - | - | TRBV11-3
TGCAGCGTTGGTCACAGATGGGAGACCCAGTACTTC | CSVGHRWETQYF | TRBJ2-5 | many | - | TRBV29-1
TGTGAGAGCAGTTGGGACCGCGGAGGATACAAGCAGTACTTC | CESSWDRGGYKQYF | TRBJ2-7 | - | - | TRBV11-2
TGTGCCAGCAGTCCAACCCCGACTGGCCGAGAGACCCAGTACTTC | CASSPTPTGRETQYF | TRBJ2-5 | - | - | TRBV28
TGCAGCGTTGAAGAGACAGAGTTTAACTGTGGCTACACGTTC | CSVEETEFNCGYTF | TRBJ1-2 | - | - | TRBV29-1
TGTGCCTGCAGGCCCCTCCGGGACAGGGCCTACGAGCAGTACTTC | CACRPLRDRAYEQYF | TRBJ2-7 | - | TRBD1 | TRBV6-2/TRBV6-3
TGCGCCAGCAGTGAAGAGGAACTAGCCGCGGATACGCAGTATTTT | CASSEEELAADTQYF | TRBJ2-3 | many | - | TRBV10-1
TGTACCAGCAGCTTATGGGGCGGGGGGCAAGGGAATGAGCAGTTCTTC | CTSSLWGGGQGNEQFF | TRBJ2-1 | few | TRBD2 | TRBV7-3
TGCAGTGCTAGAGATATGGGGACAAGTATCTACGTGCAGTACTTC | CSARDMGTSIYVQYF | TRBJ2-7 | - | - | TRBV20-1
TGTACCAGCAGTCGCCATACAGGGCGAGACTACGAGCCGTACTTC | CTSSRHTGRDYEPYF | TRBJ2-7 | - | - | TRBV6-6
TGCAGCGTTATAAGGACAACGAACACCGGGGAGCTGTCTTTT | CSVIRTTNTGELSF | TRBJ2-2 | once | - | TRBV29-1
TGCAGTGTTGTGAACGAGCAGTTCTTC | CSVVNEQFF | TRBJ2-1 | - | - | TRBV29-1
TGTGCCAGCAGCCCGGACGGAAGTAGCAATCAGCCCCAGCATTTT | CASSPDGSSNQPQHF | TRBJ1-5 | - | - | TRBV5-8
TGTGCCAGCAGCTTAGGACTGGGGAACACCGAAGCTTTCTTT | CASSLGLGNTEAFF | TRBJ1-1 | few | - | TRBV11-1
TGCAGTGGCAGTGGTGAGAGAGGCAGCATGGATACGCAGTATTTT | CSGSGERGSMDTQYF | TRBJ2-3 | - | - | TRBV20-1
TGTGCCAGCAGCGCTCGGGGACAAATGGGGGGTACGAACATCGGGGAGCTGTTTTTT | CASSARGQMGGTNIGELFF | TRBJ2-2 | - | - | TRBV11-3
TGCGCCAGCAACTCTCTGACAAACATGAACACTGAAGCTTTCTTT | CASNSLTNMNTEAFF | TRBJ1-1 | - | - | TRBV5-1
TGTGCCAGCAGCCTCAGACAGGGGGCGGCGGATACGCGGTATTTT | CASSLRQGAADTRYF | TRBJ2-3 | few | TRBD1 | TRBV6-5
TGTCCCAGCAGCTTAGTTATGAACACTGAAGCTTTCTTT | CPSSLVMNTEAFF | TRBJ1-1 | - | - | TRBV7-9
TGTACCAGGAGTGAGGGTACGACGGCGGGGAGCAATCAGCCCCAGCATTTT | CTRSEGTTAGSNQPQHF | TRBJ1-5 | - | - | TRBV6-1
TGTGCCATTAGCTCAACTTGGACGGTGTACACTGAAGCTTTCTTT | CAISSTWTVYTEAFF | TRBJ1-1 | - | - | TRBV11-3
TGCGCCAGTAGCCCCGAGTTGGGAGGGGCGAACACTGAAGCTTTCTTT | CASSPELGGANTEAFF | TRBJ1-1 | - | - | TRBV4-1
TGTGCCAGCAGCATGGCCGGGACAGGGGGCCTCCTCGGCTACAATGAGCAGTCCTTC | CASSMAGTGGLLGYNEQSF | TRBJ2-1 | - | TRBD1 | TRBV11-3
TGTGCCAGCCTTGGGGGGGGGGGATCCTACGAGCAGTACTTC | CASLGGGGSYEQYF | TRBJ2-7 | few | TRBD2 | TRBV12-3/TRBV12-4
TGTGCCAGCAGCCCCCAAATCGGGGGGGGCAACGTCCTAACTTTC | CASSPQIGGGNVLTF | TRBJ2-6 | - | TRBD2 | TRBV6-1
TGCAGTTTGGGGGACAGGGAAGTGAACACTGAAGCTTTCTTT | CSLGDREVNTEAFF | TRBJ1-1 | many | TRBD1 | TRBV29-1
TGCGCCAGCGGCCTGGAGGGTGGAGAGTATGGCTACACCTTC | CASGLEGGEYGYTF | TRBJ1-2 | - | - | TRBV5-1